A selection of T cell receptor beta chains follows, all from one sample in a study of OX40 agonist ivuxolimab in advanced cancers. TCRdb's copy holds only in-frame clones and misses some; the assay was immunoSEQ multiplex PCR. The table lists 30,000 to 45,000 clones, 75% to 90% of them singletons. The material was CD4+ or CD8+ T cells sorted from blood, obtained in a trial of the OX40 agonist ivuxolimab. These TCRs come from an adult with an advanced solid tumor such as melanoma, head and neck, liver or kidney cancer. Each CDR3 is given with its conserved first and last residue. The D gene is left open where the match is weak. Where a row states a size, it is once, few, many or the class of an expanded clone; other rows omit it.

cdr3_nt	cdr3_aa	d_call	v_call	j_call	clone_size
TGCGCCAGCAGCCCGGCCGTGGGGGGCATATACGAGCAGTACTTC	CASSPAVGGIYEQYF	.	TRBV5-1	TRBJ2-7	once
TGTGCCAGCAGCGTGAGCGGGGGGGCCAACGAGCAGTACTTC	CASSVSGGANEQYF	TRBD2	TRBV9	TRBJ2-7	few
TGCGCCAGCAGCTTGGCAGGGGATGAGCAGTTCTTC	CASSLAGDEQFF	.	TRBV5-1	TRBJ2-1	.
TGTGCCAGCAGCGTATACAGGGGAGGCTACACCTTC	CASSVYRGGYTF	TRBD1	TRBV7-1	TRBJ1-2	.
TGTGCCAGCAGCTTGGGCGGCAGGGCTGGGAAAAATGAGCAGTTCTTC	CASSLGGRAGKNEQFF	.	TRBV5-4	TRBJ2-1	.
TGTGCCAGCAGCTTAGAGGGCTATGGCTACACCTTC	CASSLEGYGYTF	.	TRBV7-9	TRBJ1-2	.
TGTGCCAGCAGCTTTGGGGTGGGAACAGATACGCAGTATTTT	CASSFGVGTDTQYF	.	TRBV5-4	TRBJ2-3	.
TGTGCCAGCAGTGAAAACCCCGGCCCTTATCAGCCCCAGCATTTT	CASSENPGPYQPQHF	.	TRBV2	TRBJ1-5	.
TGTGCCAGCAGCTTGGGATGGGACAGCTACGAGCAGTACTTC	CASSLGWDSYEQYF	TRBD1	TRBV5-4	TRBJ2-7	.
TGTGCCAGCAGCGTAGGACCGGATAGTAAATACGAGCAGTACTTC	CASSVGPDSKYEQYF	.	TRBV9	TRBJ2-7	once
TGTGCCAGTAGTATAAAAATCCGACAGGGAGGGGGGACTGAAGCTTTCTTT	CASSIKIRQGGGTEAFF	TRBD1	TRBV19	TRBJ1-1	.
TGTGCCAGTAGTCAGCAGGACAGTGGCTACACCTTC	CASSQQDSGYTF	.	TRBV19	TRBJ1-2	few
TGTGCCAGCAGTTACTCGCGGCGATCGTCCGAGACCCAGTACTTC	CASSYSRRSSETQYF	.	TRBV6-5	TRBJ2-5	once
TGTGCCAGCAGGGCCTCAGGAGCGGTAGCCAAAAACATTCAGTACTTC	CASRASGAVAKNIQYF	.	TRBV2	TRBJ2-4	once
TGTGCCAGCAGCTTTTCTCTTACAGGGGGCAAATATAATTCACCCCTCCACTTT	CASSFSLTGGKYNSPLHF	TRBD1	TRBV5-5	TRBJ1-6	.
TGTGCCAGTAGCTACAGACAGGGGGCGCGTACCGGGGAGCTGTTTTTT	CASSYRQGARTGELFF	TRBD1	TRBV19	TRBJ2-2	.
TGTGCCAGCAGTTACTCAGCGGGGAACACTGAAGCTTTCTTT	CASSYSAGNTEAFF	.	TRBV6-5	TRBJ1-1	.
TGCGCCAGCAGCCAAGGGGGAGGAAATAACTATGGCTACACCTTC	CASSQGGGNNYGYTF	.	TRBV4-1	TRBJ1-2	once
TGTGCCAGTAGCCTATCTGCGCCGGGACAGGGAGCAGAGACCCAGTACTTC	CASSLSAPGQGAETQYF	TRBD1	TRBV19	TRBJ2-5	.
TGCGCCAGCAGCACTCTGGGGCAAGAGACCCAGTACTTC	CASSTLGQETQYF	.	TRBV4-1	TRBJ2-5	.
TGCGCCAGCAAGGGCACCCTCTCTGGGGCCAACGTCCTGACTTTC	CASKGTLSGANVLTF	.	TRBV4-1	TRBJ2-6	.
TGCAGCCTCAAGCGGGGCCAAGAGACCCAGTACTTC	CSLKRGQETQYF	TRBD2	TRBV29-1	TRBJ2-5	once
TGCGCCAGCACAACGGACTACACCTACGAGCAGTACTTC	CASTTDYTYEQYF	.	TRBV10-2	TRBJ2-7	.
TGTGCCAGCAGTGAAGATCAGCCCCAGCATTTT	CASSEDQPQHF	.	TRBV6-1	TRBJ1-5	.
TGTGCAAGTCGAGAGGCGACAGGGTCGTTGCACAATGAGCAGTTCTTC	CASREATGSLHNEQFF	.	TRBV12-2	TRBJ2-1	.
TGTGCCAGCAGCTTAGGGCTAGCGGGGGCCTACAATGAGCAGTTCTTC	CASSLGLAGAYNEQFF	TRBD2	TRBV11-2	TRBJ2-1	once
TGTGCCAGCAGACCTGGGACTAGGGGGGTAAATGAGCAGTTCTTC	CASRPGTRGVNEQFF	TRBD2	TRBV6-6	TRBJ2-1	.
TGTGCTAGTGGTCAAAACAGGGGGACAGATACGCAGTATTTT	CASGQNRGTDTQYF	TRBD1	TRBV12-5	TRBJ2-3	.
TGTGCCAGCAGCCCCTCTATCCAAGAGACCCAGTACTTC	CASSPSIQETQYF	.	TRBV11-2	TRBJ2-5	.
TGTGCCAGCGGGGGGTTCGGAGAGACCCAGTACTTC	CASGGFGETQYF	.	TRBV28	TRBJ2-5	.
TGCAGCTCGGGACATCAGGACTATGGCTACACCTTC	CSSGHQDYGYTF	.	TRBV29-1	TRBJ1-2	.
TGTGCCATCAGTGAGTCGAATGCAATGGTAGGACTAGCTGCCGGGGAGCTGTTTTTT	CAISESNAMVGLAAGELFF	TRBD2	TRBV10-3	TRBJ2-2	.
TGTGCCAGCAGGGCCCAGGACAGGGCCTATGGCTACACCTTC	CASRAQDRAYGYTF	TRBD1	TRBV27	TRBJ1-2	.
TGCGCCAGCAGCCAAGGCCCCGGGACAGGACTAGATACGCAGTATTTT	CASSQGPGTGLDTQYF	TRBD1	TRBV4-1	TRBJ2-3	.
TGTGCCAGCAGCGAGGACAGGGGATATAATTCACCCCTCCACTTT	CASSEDRGYNSPLHF	TRBD1	TRBV9	TRBJ1-6	.
TGTGCCAGCAGCGTCGAGCGGCCCACAGATACGCAGTATTTT	CASSVERPTDTQYF	.	TRBV9	TRBJ2-3	.
TGTGCCAGTAGTTCGAGGACGGAGTCTTTTGAAGCTTTCTTT	CASSSRTESFEAFF	.	TRBV19	TRBJ1-1	.
TGTGCCAGCTCACCTGAGACTAGCGGGTCGAACACCGGGGAGCTGTTTTTT	CASSPETSGSNTGELFF	TRBD2	TRBV18	TRBJ2-2	.
TGTGCCAGCAGCGACAGGGGAGAGACCCAGTACTTC	CASSDRGETQYF	TRBD1	TRBV9	TRBJ2-5	.